This passage covers 5 T cell receptor beta chains from one sample sequenced in a study of CD8 T cells in ankylosing spondylitis. TCRdb itself ran the 5' RACE reads through MiXCR, one entry per CDR3 protein. The data hold 250,000 or so distinct CDR3 sequences, with more than 20% observed a single time. What was sequenced was blood, either unsorted or a sorted T cell fraction (not recorded which). The receptors were gathered from a male donor with ankylosing spondylitis or in good health (not recorded which).

The chain carries TRBV20-1 and TRBJ2-3; 15 nucleotides line up with TRBD2. In germline, CDR1 is DFQATT, CDR2 SNEGSKA (reference sequence). Trimming cost V 4 bases and J 3 bases; bases outside gene matches: 11. This CDR3 has 18 amino acids. This chain's CDR3 is CSATRPGLAGGRTDTQYF. CDR3 in DNA: TGCAGTGCTACCAGACCGGGACTAGCGGGGGGTAGGACAGATACGCAGTATTTT.

The V gene is TRBV20-1, the J gene TRBJ2-1; D ambiguous. The CDR3 extends over 11 amino acids. The ends were cut back, 4 bases at V and 8 bases at J, with 9 bases in the middle. Germline V lookup: CDR1 DFQATT, CDR2 SNEGSKA (reference sequence). The CDR3 region is CSATPVDEQFF. CDR3 bases: TGCAGTGCTACCCCGGTGGATGAGCAGTTCTTC.

The chain joins TRBV18 to TRBJ2-7; D ambiguous. The CDR3 consists of 12 residues. Germline V gene lookup returns CDR1 KGHSH and CDR2 LQKENI. Trimming left V 5 bases short and J 5 bases short, with 10 bases between. The CDR3 coding sequence is TGTGCCAGCTCAGAGTTCCAGGACGAGCAGTACTTC. Protein product: CASSEFQDEQYF.

This sequence joins TRBV15 and TRBJ2-3; D is uncertain. Germline CDR1 reads LNHNV; CDR2 reads YYDKDF (reference sequence). Between the trimmed V and J ends, which lost 3 bases and 6 bases, there was a span of 10 bases. The CDR3 is 13 amino acids. The CDR3 nucleotides read TGTGCCACCAGCAGCTTTCCGGGTGATACGCAGTATTTT. Amino acid sequence: CATSSFPGDTQYF.

This clonotype was seen a few times. The V gene is TRBV15, the J gene TRBJ2-1, with TRBD2 matching 12 bases. CDR3 size: 16 residues. CDR1 and CDR2 from the germline V gene are LNHNV and YYDKDF (reference sequence). J was trimmed by 9 bases and V by 0 bases; bases with no gene match: 6. The CDR3 region is CATSRDPSGGAGEQFF. The CDR3 bases are TGTGCCACCAGCAGAGACCCTAGCGGGGGGGCCGGTGAGCAGTTCTTC.